The clone carrying this T cell receptor beta chain occurred a few times. Its antigen is unknown. These data originate in a study of cytomegalovirus exposure and HLA in healthy donors. The PCR was carried out with 60 Vbeta primers and 13 Jbeta primers. Sequencing used immunoSEQ multiplex PCR; TCRdb keeps in-frame clones, though not all of them. The sample lists about 130,000 clones, about 79% occurring once. V was trimmed by 4 bases and J by 5 bases, leaving 20 bases between them. Germline V gives CDR1 LNHDA, CDR2 SQIVND (reference sequence). This CDR3 is built from 16 residues. Study-wide points: Follow-up analysis later connected one missense variant in DCLRE1C with trimming of TCR beta V- and J-genes. A later analysis, which compared TCR beta chains of equal frequency, found the HLA-associated ones more clonally expanded. TCR beta sequences numbering 16,951 were associated with HLA alleles at 0.05 false discovery rate in a later analysis.

What was sequenced was PBMCs. The chain couples TRBV19 to TRBJ2-5, with D possibly being TRBD1 (6 bases). The sequence came from a man over 45 in good health and CMV-seronegative. The CDR3, as DNA: TGTGCCAGTAGTACCACCTGGGGGCCCTATGGGGAGACCCAGTACTTC. Protein product: CASSTTWGPYGETQYF.